This TCR beta chain was identified during a study of cytomegalovirus exposure and HLA in healthy donors. V lost 3 bases, J lost 6 bases, and 4 bases stayed unmatched. Germline V gives CDR1 SGHRS, CDR2 YFSETQ. There are 15 residues in the CDR3. This clone was picked up one time. The antigen is unknown. General study findings and limits: High sensitivity and specificity were reportedly achieved when the classifier diagnosed cytomegalovirus status. In vitro experiments confirmed that a few CMV-associated chains were specific for CMV antigens. The authors enumerated 150 to 200 TCR beta chains as linked to cytomegalovirus.

Method: immunoSEQ multiplex PCR; TCRdb's copy keeps in-frame clones and lacks some. The sample contains 180,000 or so clones, about 89% of which appear only once. The origin of this receptor is a man in his thirties or forties in good health and CMV-seropositive. The sequenced material came from PBMCs. V and J are TRBV5-1 and TRBJ2-1, with 12 bases aligning to TRBD2. CDR3 nucleotide sequence: TGCGCCAGCAGCTCGGGACTAGCGGGTCTCAATGAGCAGTTCTTC. Protein sequence: CASSSGLAGLNEQFF. The full variable domain, with the rest looked up from reference TRBV5-1 and TRBJ2-1, is KAGVTQTPRYLIKTRGQQVTLSCSPISGHRSVSWYQQTPGQGLQFLFEYFSETQRNKGNFPGRFSGRQFSNSRSEMNVSTLELGDSALYLCASSSGLAGLNEQFFGPGTRLTVL.